A selection of T cell receptor beta chains follows, all from one sample in a study of cytomegalovirus exposure and HLA in healthy donors. Libraries were prepared by immunoSEQ multiplex PCR; TCRdb keeps only in-frame clonotypes and omits some of them. Among approximately 150,000 clones listed, 65% to 90% were seen once. The specimen was PBMCs. The receptors stem from a human donor in good health. The CDR3 runs from the conserved cysteine through the conserved F or W. D genes are given only for firm matches. Expanded clones get a size class; other rows say once, few or many, or leave the size out.

j_call,d_call,v_call,clone_size,cdr3_nt,cdr3_aa
TRBJ2-2,TRBD1,TRBV6-1,few,TGTGCCAGCAGTGAAGCGGGGGACAGGGTACCCGGGGAGCTGTTTTTT,CASSEAGDRVPGELFF
TRBJ1-1,.,TRBV5-1,.,TGCGCCAGCAGCTTTGATCTCGGTGAAGCTTTCTTT,CASSFDLGEAFF
TRBJ2-1,.,TRBV10-3,.,TGTGCCATCACCGATGGAGGGGACTCCTACAATGAGCAGTTCTTC,CAITDGGDSYNEQFF
TRBJ2-4,TRBD2,TRBV5-8,.,TGTGCCAGCAGCTTCAGTCGGGCGGGGGGCAAAAACATTCAGTACTTC,CASSFSRAGGKNIQYF
TRBJ1-3,.,TRBV5-1,few,TGCGCCAGCAGCCTCACAGGGAGCTCTGGAAACACCATATATTTT,CASSLTGSSGNTIYF
TRBJ2-5,.,TRBV5-1,.,TGCGCCAGCAGCTTGGGACAGATCCAAGAGACCCAGTACTTC,CASSLGQIQETQYF
TRBJ2-7,TRBD2,TRBV5-4,.,TGTGCCAGCAGCTCGACTCCCCTCCCGGGGGGATCGTACGAGCAGTACTTC,CASSSTPLPGGSYEQYF
TRBJ2-7,TRBD1,TRBV29-1,.,TGCAGCGTTCGTACAGGGGCCTACGAGCAGTACTTC,CSVRTGAYEQYF
TRBJ2-2,.,TRBV5-1,.,TGCGCCAGCAGCTTGGTCGTGGCAGATCCTCCCATGACCGGGGAGCTGTTTTTT,CASSLVVADPPMTGELFF
TRBJ2-7,TRBD2,TRBV11-3,.,TGTGCCAGCAGCTTACTAGCGGGGAGCTACGAGCAGTACTTC,CASSLLAGSYEQYF
TRBJ1-2,TRBD1,TRBV4-3,.,TGCGCCAGCAGCCAAGACCCGGGACAGGCGATCCATGGCTACACCTTC,CASSQDPGQAIHGYTF
TRBJ1-5,TRBD1,TRBV5-1,.,TGCGCCAGCAGCTCGACAGGGGTCGGTCAGCCCCAGCATTTT,CASSSTGVGQPQHF
TRBJ2-2,.,TRBV19,once,TGTGCCAGTAGTATAGGCCGAGCGAACACCGGGGAGCTGTTTTTT,CASSIGRANTGELFF
TRBJ2-2,.,TRBV9,.,TGTGCCAGCAGAAATACAGCAAACACCGGGGAGCTGTTTTTT,CASRNTANTGELFF
TRBJ2-1,TRBD2,TRBV5-1,.,TGCGCCAGCAGTCCCACTAGCGGGGGATACAATGAGCAGTTCTTC,CASSPTSGGYNEQFF
TRBJ1-5,TRBD1,TRBV7-8,.,TGTGCCAGCAGCCCCCCGGGGACAGCTAATCAGCCCCAGCATTTT,CASSPPGTANQPQHF
TRBJ2-7,.,TRBV19,.,TGTGCCAGTAGTAACCGGGAAGCCTACGAGCAGTACTTC,CASSNREAYEQYF
TRBJ2-1,TRBD1,TRBV29-1,few,TGCAGCGTTGGGGACAGGGGGCTTGGTGAGCAGTTCTTC,CSVGDRGLGEQFF
TRBJ1-6,.,TRBV10-1,.,TGCGCCAGCAGTGAGGAACAGGGTGGTTCACCCCTCCACTTT,CASSEEQGGSPLHF
TRBJ2-1,.,TRBV7-9,.,TGTGCCAGCAGCTCTCACAGGGGGGGGTCCTACAATGAGCAGTTCTTC,CASSSHRGGSYNEQFF
TRBJ1-3,.,TRBV19,.,TGTGCCAGTAGCCCGGACGGACTCGGGGGAAACACCATATATTTT,CASSPDGLGGNTIYF
TRBJ1-6,.,TRBV9,.,TGTGCCAGCAGCGTAGGGGTGGAGAATTCACCCCTCCACTTT,CASSVGVENSPLHF
TRBJ1-2,.,TRBV27,.,TGTGCCAGCCCCTGTGGCTGCGGGAATGGCTACACCTTC,CASPCGCGNGYTF
TRBJ2-2,.,TRBV19,.,TGTGCCAGTACCGTGGACAGACGCACCGGGGAGCTGTTTTTT,CASTVDRRTGELFF
TRBJ2-7,.,TRBV10-3,.,TGTGCCACCCGAGGGCCGGGGTTTTTCTACGAGCAGTACTTC,CATRGPGFFYEQYF
TRBJ2-7,.,TRBV6-5,.,TGTGCCGCGGGGTACGAGCAGTACTTC,CAAGYEQYF
TRBJ2-7,.,TRBV5-1,.,TGCGCCAGCAGCTTGGACATTGTCTACGAGCAGTACTTC,CASSLDIVYEQYF
TRBJ1-2,.,TRBV7-8,.,TGTGCCAGCAGCTTAGATTACAGGGACTATGGCTACACCTTC,CASSLDYRDYGYTF
TRBJ2-7,TRBD2,TRBV15,.,TGTGCCACCAGCAGAGTTAGCGGGGGGCAGTACTTC,CATSRVSGGQYF
TRBJ1-2,.,TRBV7-3,.,TGTGCCAGCAGCCGAAGTATCCAGGATGGCTACACCTTC,CASSRSIQDGYTF
TRBJ2-7,TRBD1,TRBV4-1,.,TGCGCCAGCAGCCGCACCGGGACAGGCTCCTACGAGCAGTACTTC,CASSRTGTGSYEQYF
TRBJ2-3,TRBD2,TRBV4-2,.,TGTGCCAGCAGCTCCCGGGGAGCGGGGGGTGCGGATACGCAGTATTTT,CASSSRGAGGADTQYF
TRBJ2-7,.,TRBV19,few,TGTGCCAGTAGTATTACGGTCTCCTACGAGCAGTACTTC,CASSITVSYEQYF
TRBJ1-3,.,TRBV5-1,.,TGCGCCAGCAGCAAAACCCCGGGACATACCTCTGGAAACACCATATATTTT,CASSKTPGHTSGNTIYF
TRBJ2-2,TRBD2,TRBV12-5,.,TGTGCTAGTGGGACTTCCCCGGGACTAGGGAACACCGGGGAGCTGTTTTTT,CASGTSPGLGNTGELFF
TRBJ1-1,TRBD1,TRBV9,.,TGTGCCAGCAGCGGGGAACAGGGGTTGAACACTGAAGCTTTCTTT,CASSGEQGLNTEAFF
TRBJ2-7,TRBD1,TRBV5-8,.,TGTGCCAGCAGCCGTGGGACAGGGGGTTCCTACGAGCAGTACTTC,CASSRGTGGSYEQYF
TRBJ1-1,TRBD1,TRBV5-1,.,TGCGCCAGCAGCGAAACAGGGGAAGACACTGAAGCTTTCTTT,CASSETGEDTEAFF
TRBJ2-3,.,TRBV11-3,.,TGTGCCAGCAGCCAGGGGGCTAGCGGACATTTGGGAGATACGCAGTATTTT,CASSQGASGHLGDTQYF